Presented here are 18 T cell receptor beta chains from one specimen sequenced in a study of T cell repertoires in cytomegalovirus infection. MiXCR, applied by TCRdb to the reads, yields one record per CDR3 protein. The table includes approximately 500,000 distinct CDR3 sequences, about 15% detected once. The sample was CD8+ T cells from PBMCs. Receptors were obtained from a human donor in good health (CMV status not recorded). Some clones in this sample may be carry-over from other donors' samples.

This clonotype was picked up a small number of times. The CDR3 coding sequence is TGTGCCAGCAGTTTAGGTAGCAGAACAGATACGCAGTATTTT. Residues: CASSLGSRTDTQYF. The rearrangement joins TRBV27 to TRBJ2-3; D remains ambiguous. The V gene's germline CDR1 is MNHEY and CDR2 SMNVEV (reference sequence). Trimming removed 2 bases from V and 3 bases from J, with 9 bases in between. This CDR3 has 14 amino acids.

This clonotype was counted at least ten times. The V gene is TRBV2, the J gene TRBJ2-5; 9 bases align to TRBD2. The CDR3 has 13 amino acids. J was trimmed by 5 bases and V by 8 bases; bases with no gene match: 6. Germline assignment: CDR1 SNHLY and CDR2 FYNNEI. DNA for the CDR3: TGTGCCAGCTTCGGCGGGGGGGCGGAGACCCAGTACTTC. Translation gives CASFGGGAETQYF.

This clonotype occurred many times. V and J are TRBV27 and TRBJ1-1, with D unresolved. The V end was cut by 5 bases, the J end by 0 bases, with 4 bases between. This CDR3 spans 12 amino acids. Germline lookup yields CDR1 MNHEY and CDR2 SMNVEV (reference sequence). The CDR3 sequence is CASSTLNTEAFF. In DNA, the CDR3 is TGTGCCAGCAGTACGCTGAACACTGAAGCTTTCTTT.

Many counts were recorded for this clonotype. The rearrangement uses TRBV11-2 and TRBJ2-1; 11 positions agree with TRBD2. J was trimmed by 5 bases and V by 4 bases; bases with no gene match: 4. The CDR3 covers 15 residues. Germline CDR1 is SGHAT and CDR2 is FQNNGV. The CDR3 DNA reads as TGTGCCAGCAGCTCTCGACTAGCGGGGAACAATGAGCAGTTCTTC. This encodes CASSSRLAGNNEQFF.

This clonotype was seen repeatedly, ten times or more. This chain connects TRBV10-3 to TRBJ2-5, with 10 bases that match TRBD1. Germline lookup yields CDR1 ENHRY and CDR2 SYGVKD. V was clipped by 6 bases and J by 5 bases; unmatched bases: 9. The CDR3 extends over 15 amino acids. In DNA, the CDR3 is TGTGCCATCAGCACAGGACAGGGGGGTCCGGAGACCCAGTACTTC. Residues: CAISTGQGGPETQYF.

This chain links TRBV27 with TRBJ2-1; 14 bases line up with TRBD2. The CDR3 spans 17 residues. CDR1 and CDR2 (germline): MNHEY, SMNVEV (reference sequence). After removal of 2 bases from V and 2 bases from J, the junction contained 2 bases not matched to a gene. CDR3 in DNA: TGTGCCAGCAGTTTACTGACTAGCGGGGGGGCCTACAATGAGCAGTTCTTC. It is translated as CASSLLTSGGAYNEQFF.

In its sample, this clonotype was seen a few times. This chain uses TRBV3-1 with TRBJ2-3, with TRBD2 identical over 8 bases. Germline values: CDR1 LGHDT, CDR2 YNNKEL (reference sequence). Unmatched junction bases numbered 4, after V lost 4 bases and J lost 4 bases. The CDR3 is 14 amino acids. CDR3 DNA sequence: TGTGCCAGCAGCCCGGGGGGGATGGCAGATACGCAGTATTTT. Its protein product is CASSPGGMADTQYF.

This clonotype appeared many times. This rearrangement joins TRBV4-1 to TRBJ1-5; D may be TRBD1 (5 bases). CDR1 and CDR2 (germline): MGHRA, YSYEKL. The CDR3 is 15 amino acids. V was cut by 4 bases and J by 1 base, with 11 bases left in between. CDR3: CASSPRGESNQPQHF. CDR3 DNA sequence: TGCGCCAGCAGCCCCCGGGGGGAGAGCAATCAGCCCCAGCATTTT.

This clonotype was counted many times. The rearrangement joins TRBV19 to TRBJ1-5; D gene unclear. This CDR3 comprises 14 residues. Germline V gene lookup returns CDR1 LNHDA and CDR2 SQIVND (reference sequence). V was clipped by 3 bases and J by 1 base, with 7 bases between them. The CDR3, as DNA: TGTGCCAGTAGTATCACAGTCAGCAATCAGCCCCAGCATTTT. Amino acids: CASSITVSNQPQHF.

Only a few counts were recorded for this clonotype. CDR3 region: CSVEGGTSGVGSYNEQFF. The CDR3 bases are TGCAGCGTCGAGGGTGGGACTAGCGGGGTCGGATCCTACAATGAGCAGTTCTTC. The chain has TRBV29-1 and TRBJ2-1; 13 bases match TRBD2. V lost 6 bases to trimming and J lost 1 base; unmatched junction nucleotides: 12. The CDR3 is 18 amino acids. CDR1 and CDR2 from the germline V gene are SQVTM and ANQGSEA.

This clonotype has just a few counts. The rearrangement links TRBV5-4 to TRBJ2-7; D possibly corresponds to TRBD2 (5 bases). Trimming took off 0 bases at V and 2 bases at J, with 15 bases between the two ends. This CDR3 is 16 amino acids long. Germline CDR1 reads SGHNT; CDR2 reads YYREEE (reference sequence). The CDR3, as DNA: TGTGCCAGCAGCTTGGCCGAGTTTGGGGAGACCTACGAGCAGTACTTC. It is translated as CASSLAEFGETYEQYF.

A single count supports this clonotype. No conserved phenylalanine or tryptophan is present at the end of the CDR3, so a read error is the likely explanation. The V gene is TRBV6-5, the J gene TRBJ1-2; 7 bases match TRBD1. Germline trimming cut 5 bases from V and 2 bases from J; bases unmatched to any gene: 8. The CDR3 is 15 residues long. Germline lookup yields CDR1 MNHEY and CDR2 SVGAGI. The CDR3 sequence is CASSPRDRANYGYTL. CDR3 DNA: TGTGCCAGCAGTCCGCGGGACAGAGCAAACTATGGCTACACCCTC.

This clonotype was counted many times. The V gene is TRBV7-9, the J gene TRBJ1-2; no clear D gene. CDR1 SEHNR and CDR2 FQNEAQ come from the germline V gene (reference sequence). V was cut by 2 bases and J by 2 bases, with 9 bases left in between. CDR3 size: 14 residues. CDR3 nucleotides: TGTGCCAGCAGCTTAAAGATGAGGAACTATGGCTACACCTTC. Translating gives CASSLKMRNYGYTF.

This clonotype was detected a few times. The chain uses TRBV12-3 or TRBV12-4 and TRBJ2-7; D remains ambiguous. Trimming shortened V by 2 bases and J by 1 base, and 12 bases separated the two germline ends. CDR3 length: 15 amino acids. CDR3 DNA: TGTGCCAGCAGTTTATCCGCAGCTGTTTCCTACGAGCAGTACTTC. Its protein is CASSLSAAVSYEQYF.

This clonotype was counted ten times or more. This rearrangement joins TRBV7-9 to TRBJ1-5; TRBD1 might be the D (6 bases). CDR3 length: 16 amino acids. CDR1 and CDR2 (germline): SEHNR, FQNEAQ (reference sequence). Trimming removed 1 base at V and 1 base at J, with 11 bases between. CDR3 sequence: CASSLDQGRSNQPQHF. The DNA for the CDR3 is TGTGCCAGCAGCTTAGACCAGGGGCGAAGCAATCAGCCCCAGCATTTT. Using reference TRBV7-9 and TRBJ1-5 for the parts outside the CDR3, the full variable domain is DTGVSQNPRHKITKRGQNVTFRCDPISEHNRLYWYRQTLGQGPEFLTYFQNEAQLEKSRLLSDRFSAERPKGSFSTLEIQRTEQGDSAMYLCASSLDQGRSNQPQHFGDGTRLSIL.

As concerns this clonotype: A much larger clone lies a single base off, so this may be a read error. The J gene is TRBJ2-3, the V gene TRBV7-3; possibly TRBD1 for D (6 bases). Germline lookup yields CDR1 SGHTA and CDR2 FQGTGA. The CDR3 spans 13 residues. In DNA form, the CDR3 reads TGTGCCAGCAGCCAGGGGCCCCCAGATACGCAGTGTTTT. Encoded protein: CASSQGPPDTQCF.

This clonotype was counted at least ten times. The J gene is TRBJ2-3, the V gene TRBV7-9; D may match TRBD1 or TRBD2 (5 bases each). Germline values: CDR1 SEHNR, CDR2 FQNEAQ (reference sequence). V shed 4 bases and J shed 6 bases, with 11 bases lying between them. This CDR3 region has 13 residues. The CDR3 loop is CASSSGRDDTQYF. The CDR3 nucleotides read TGTGCCAGCAGCTCGGGACGGGACGATACGCAGTATTTT. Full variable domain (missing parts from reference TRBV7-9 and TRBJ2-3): DTGVSQNPRHKITKRGQNVTFRCDPISEHNRLYWYRQTLGQGPEFLTYFQNEAQLEKSRLLSDRFSAERPKGSFSTLEIQRTEQGDSAMYLCASSSGRDDTQYFGPGTRLTVL.

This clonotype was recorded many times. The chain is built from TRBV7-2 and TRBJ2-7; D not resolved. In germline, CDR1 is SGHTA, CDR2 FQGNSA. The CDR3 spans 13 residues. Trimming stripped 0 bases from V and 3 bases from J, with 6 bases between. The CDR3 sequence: CASSLALGYEQYF. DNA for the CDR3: TGTGCCAGCAGCTTAGCGCTGGGCTACGAGCAGTACTTC.